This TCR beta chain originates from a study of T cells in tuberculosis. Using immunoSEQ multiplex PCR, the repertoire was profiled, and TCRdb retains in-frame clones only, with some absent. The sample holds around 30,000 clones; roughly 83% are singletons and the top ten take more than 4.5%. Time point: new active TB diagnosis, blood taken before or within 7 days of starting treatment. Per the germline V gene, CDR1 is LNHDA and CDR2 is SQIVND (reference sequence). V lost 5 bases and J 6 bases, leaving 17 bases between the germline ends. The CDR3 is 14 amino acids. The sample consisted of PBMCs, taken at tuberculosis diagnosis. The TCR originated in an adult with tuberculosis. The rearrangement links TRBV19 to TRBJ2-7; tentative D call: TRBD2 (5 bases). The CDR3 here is CASSRAGVLLEQYF. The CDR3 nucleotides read TGTGCCAGTAGTCGGGCCGGGGTCCTCCTCGAGCAGTACTTC.